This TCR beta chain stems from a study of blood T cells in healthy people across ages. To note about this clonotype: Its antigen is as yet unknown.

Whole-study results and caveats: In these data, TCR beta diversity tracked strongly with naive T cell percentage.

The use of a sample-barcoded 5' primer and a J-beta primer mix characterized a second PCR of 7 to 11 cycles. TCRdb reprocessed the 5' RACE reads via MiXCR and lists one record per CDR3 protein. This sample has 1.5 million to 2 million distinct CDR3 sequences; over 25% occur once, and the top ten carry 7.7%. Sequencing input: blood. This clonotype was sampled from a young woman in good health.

CDR3 in amino acids: CAWKDSRTIQYF. The CDR3 coding sequence is TGTGCCTGGAAGGACTCCCGGACCATTCAGTACTTC. The rearrangement uses TRBV30 and TRBJ2-7; D is perhaps TRBD2 (5 bases). The DNA end is more similar to TRBJ2-4, so the J call may be wrong. Germline CDR1 and CDR2: GTSNPN and SVGIG (reference sequence). The CDR3 has 12 amino acids.